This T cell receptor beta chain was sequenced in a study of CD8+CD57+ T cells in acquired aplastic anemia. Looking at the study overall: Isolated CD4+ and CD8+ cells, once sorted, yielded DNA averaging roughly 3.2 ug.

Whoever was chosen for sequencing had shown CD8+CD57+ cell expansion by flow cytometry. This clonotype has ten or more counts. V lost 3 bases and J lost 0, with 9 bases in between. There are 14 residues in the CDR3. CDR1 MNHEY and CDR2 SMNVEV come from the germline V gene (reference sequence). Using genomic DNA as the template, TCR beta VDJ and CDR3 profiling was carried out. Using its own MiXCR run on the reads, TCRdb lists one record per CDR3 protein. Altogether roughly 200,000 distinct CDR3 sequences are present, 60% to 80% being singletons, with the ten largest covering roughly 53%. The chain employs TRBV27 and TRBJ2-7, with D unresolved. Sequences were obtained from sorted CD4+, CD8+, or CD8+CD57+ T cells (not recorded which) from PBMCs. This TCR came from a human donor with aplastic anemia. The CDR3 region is CASSFAASSYEQYF. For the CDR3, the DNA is TGTGCCAGCAGTTTCGCGGCGAGCTCCTACGAGCAGTACTTC.